These T cell receptor beta chains were read from a single sample in a study of OX40 agonist ivuxolimab in advanced cancers. Generated by immunoSEQ multiplex PCR, the TCRdb table keeps only in-frame clones and is missing some. The sample lists roughly 49,000 clones, less than 90% occurring once. This specimen was CD4+ or CD8+ T cells sorted from blood, taken in a trial of the OX40 agonist ivuxolimab. The origin of the receptors is an adult with an advanced solid tumor such as melanoma, head and neck, liver or kidney cancer. The CDR3 runs from the conserved cysteine through the conserved F or W. D genes are given only for firm matches. Clone size is stated in some rows and not others, as once, few, many or a class when expanded.

TRBV6-5	NA	TRBJ1-6	NA	TGTGCCAGCAGTTACGAAGGAAGAAAGGGGAGTTCACCCCTCCACTTT	CASSYEGRKGSSPLHF
TRBV19	NA	TRBJ2-1	NA	TGTGCCAGTAGTCCAGGGACGGGCGATGAGCAGTTCTTC	CASSPGTGDEQFF
TRBV5-8	NA	TRBJ2-5	NA	TGTGCCAGCAGCTTCCCAGTAGGCCAACAAGAGACCCAGTACTTC	CASSFPVGQQETQYF
TRBV2	NA	TRBJ2-2	NA	TGTGCCAGCAGAGTGGGGGCGGGCGCCGGGGAGCTGTTTTTT	CASRVGAGAGELFF
TRBV11-1	NA	TRBJ1-5	NA	TGTGCCAGCAGCTTAGGGGGGGATCAGCCCCAGCATTTT	CASSLGGDQPQHF
TRBV25-1	NA	TRBJ1-3	NA	TGTGCCAGCCTACCTTCAACTGGAAACACCATATATTTT	CASLPSTGNTIYF
TRBV7-9	NA	TRBJ2-1	NA	TGTGCCAGCAGCTTAAGTAGCGGTTACAATGAGCAGTTCTTC	CASSLSSGYNEQFF
TRBV18	NA	TRBJ2-1	TRBD1	TGTGCCAGCTCAAGACAGGGGGCCAATGAGCAGTTCTTC	CASSRQGANEQFF
TRBV4-1	NA	TRBJ2-3	NA	TGCGCCAGCAGCCAAGGACCAGGGTACACAGATACGCAGTATTTT	CASSQGPGYTDTQYF
TRBV28	NA	TRBJ2-3	TRBD1	TGTGCCAGCAGATCTCCGGGACAGGGCACAGATACGCAGTATTTT	CASRSPGQGTDTQYF
TRBV29-1	once	TRBJ2-7	NA	TGCAGCGTTGATACATTATCCTACGAGCAGTACTTC	CSVDTLSYEQYF
TRBV27	NA	TRBJ2-2	NA	TGTGCCAGCAGTCTCCTTAGCACGCAACTGAACACCGGGGAGCTGTTTTTT	CASSLLSTQLNTGELFF
TRBV6-4	NA	TRBJ2-2	TRBD1	TGTGCCAGCAGCGCCAAGGACAGGGGGCACTCCGGGGAGCTGTTTTTT	CASSAKDRGHSGELFF
TRBV9	NA	TRBJ2-1	TRBD2	TGTGCCAGCAGCGCCTACCTGACTAGCGAGGGCAATGAGCAGTTCTTC	CASSAYLTSEGNEQFF
TRBV9	NA	TRBJ2-7	NA	TGTGCCAGCAGCCTCCGGGACAACTACGAGCAGTACTTC	CASSLRDNYEQYF
TRBV6-1	NA	TRBJ2-1	NA	TGTGCCAGCAGTGATTCCCTGCCCAATGAGCAGTTCTTC	CASSDSLPNEQFF